This entry lists 15 T cell receptor beta chains sequenced from one sample in a study of human T cells and chemical hapten exposure. Time point of the sample: pre-sensitization, week 0. Treatment denoted: therapeutic diphenylcyclopropenone sensitization with weekly scalp DPC. TCRdb processed the RACE reads anew with MiXCR; each CDR3 protein has one entry. Seen here are approximately 38,000 distinct CDR3 sequences, roughly a tenth observed once, and the top ten hold 5% to 6.5%. Here the sequenced sample was whole blood, taken in connection with sensitization to the hapten diphenylcyclopropenone (DPC). The source of these receptors is a man under 40 with alopecia areata. Some clones in this sample may be carry-over from other donors' samples.

This clonotype was seen ten or more times. The chain uses TRBV7-2 and TRBJ1-5; D possibly corresponds to TRBD1 (6 bases). V lost 1 base to trimming and J lost 5 bases, with 12 bases between them. Germline V lookup: CDR1 SGHTA, CDR2 FQGNSA. The CDR3 has 15 amino acids. The CDR3 loop is CASSLESGGDQPQHF. The CDR3 DNA sequence: TGTGCCAGCAGCTTAGAGTCGGGGGGCGATCAGCCCCAGCATTTT.

The gene calls are TRBV28 and TRBJ2-3; D not certain. The CDR3 has 13 amino acids. Trimming removed 4 bases at V and 2 bases at J, with 7 bases between. Per the germline V gene, CDR1 is MDHEN and CDR2 is SYDVKM. CDR3 nucleotides: TGTGCCAGCAGTTCTCTCGACACAGATACGCAGTATTTT. This translates into CASSSLDTDTQYF.

This clonotype was observed many times. This chain links TRBV4-1 with TRBJ1-4; the match to TRBD1 covers 9 bases. J was trimmed by 7 bases and V by 0 bases; bases with no gene match: 6. CDR1 and CDR2 (germline): MGHRA, YSYEKL. The CDR3 contains 16 residues. CDR3 nucleotides: TGCGCCAGCAGCCAAGATTTGACAGGGGGTATTGAAAAACTGTTTTTT. The encoded protein is CASSQDLTGGIEKLFF.

This clonotype was recorded many times. The gene calls are TRBV29-1 and TRBJ1-1; the D gene is possibly TRBD1 (5 bases). Germline V gene data show CDR1 as SQVTM and CDR2 as ANQGSEA. The CDR3 has 11 amino acids. Trimming left V 7 bases short and J 2 bases short, with 8 bases between. CDR3 nucleotides: TGCAGCGGGGACTATAACACTGAAGCTTTCTTT. The encoded protein is CSGDYNTEAFF.

Worth noting for this clonotype: The junction and the germline gene differ at one end; a read error may be behind it. The chain recombines TRBV6-1 with TRBJ1-2, with TRBD1 as a possible D gene (5 bases). This CDR3 contains 12 residues. Germline CDR1 is MNHNS and CDR2 is SASEGT. CDR3: CASSEVVFDSSF. CDR3 DNA: TGTGCCAGCAGTGAAGTAGTATTTGACAGCTCCTTC.

This clonotype was recorded a few times. V is TRBV5-1 and J is TRBJ2-5, with D unclear. Trimming took 0 bases from V and 3 from J, leaving 3 bases between them. Germline-derived CDR1 and CDR2 are SGHRS and YFSETQ. The CDR3 is 12 amino acids. The chain's CDR3 is CASSLDEETQYF. Here the CDR3 DNA reads TGCGCCAGCAGCTTGGACGAAGAGACCCAGTACTTC.

This clonotype was seen repeatedly, ten times or more. The chain combines TRBV5-1 with TRBJ2-5; possibly TRBD1 for D (5 bases). The CDR3 is 15 residues long. V was clipped by 4 bases and J by 1 base, with 14 bases between them. From germline, CDR1 is SGHRS and CDR2 YFSETQ. As DNA, the CDR3 is TGCGCCAGCAGCCCCTTCCCAGGGATCCAAGAGACCCAGTACTTC. It yields the protein CASSPFPGIQETQYF.

This clonotype was counted only a few times. The chain couples TRBV5-1 to TRBJ1-1; D might be TRBD1 (5 bases). Germline lookup yields CDR1 SGHRS and CDR2 YFSETQ. V lost 3 bases and J 1 base, leaving 13 bases between the germline ends. The CDR3 length is 15 residues. Written as DNA, the CDR3 is TGCGCCAGCAGCTCGAGTTTAACAGGGAACACTGAAGCTTTCTTT. It translates to CASSSSLTGNTEAFF.

CDR3 region: CASNLSTGKNTEAFF. The CDR3 bases are TGTGCCAGCAATCTATCCACAGGCAAAAACACTGAAGCTTTCTTT. V usage is TRBV6-2 or TRBV6-3 and J usage is TRBJ1-1; D perhaps matches TRBD1 (5 bases). With 7 bases removed from V and 2 bases from J, the gap between germline ends came to 17 bases. Germline V gene sequence: CDR1 MNHEY, CDR2 SVGEGT. The CDR3 covers 15 residues.

This clonotype came up many times. The chain links TRBV5-1 to TRBJ1-1, with D possibly TRBD1 on 6 matching bases. V was cut by 4 bases and J by 8 bases, with 9 bases left in between. The CDR3 is 11 amino acids. The germline CDR1 and CDR2 sequences are SGHRS and YFSETQ. The CDR3 loop reads CASSRDNEAFF. CDR3 DNA sequence: TGCGCCAGCAGCCGGGACAACGAAGCTTTCTTT. Full variable domain (rest looked up from reference TRBV5-1 and TRBJ1-1): KAGVTQTPRYLIKTRGQQVTLSCSPISGHRSVSWYQQTPGQGLQFLFEYFSETQRNKGNFPGRFSGRQFSNSRSEMNVSTLELGDSALYLCASSRDNEAFFGQGTRLTVV.

The chain recombines TRBV28 with TRBJ2-4, with D possibly called TRBD1 or TRBD2 (5 bases each). The ends were cut back, 7 bases at V and 7 bases at J, with 17 bases in the middle. Germline V gene lookup returns CDR1 MDHEN and CDR2 SYDVKM. The CDR3 totals 14 residues. The CDR3 region has the DNA TGTGCCAGCACACCACGTCAGGGCGGGAACATTCAGTACTTC. Translated: CASTPRQGGNIQYF. Looking up the rest from reference TRBV28 and TRBJ2-4 gives the full variable domain: DVKVTQSSRYLVKRTGEKVFLECVQDMDHENMFWYRQDPGLGLRLIYFSYDVKMKEKGDIPEGYSVSREKKERFSLILESASTNQTSMYLCASTPRQGGNIQYFGAGTRLSVL.

This clonotype was seen a handful of times. CDR3 sequence: CSARGPLEGYTF. CDR3 coding DNA: TGCAGTGCTAGAGGTCCCCTGGAGGGCTACACCTTC. The rearrangement uses TRBV20-1 and TRBJ1-2; D remains ambiguous. This CDR3 spans 12 amino acids. V was trimmed by 1 base and J by 8 bases, leaving 11 bases between them. Germline CDR1 is DFQATT and CDR2 is SNEGSKA (reference sequence).

In this sample, this clonotype turned up many times. The V call is TRBV6-5, the J call TRBJ1-1; no firm D call. V lost 1 base and J 11 bases, leaving 8 bases between the germline ends. The CDR3 sequence is 11 residues long. Germline V CDR1 and CDR2: MNHEY, SVGAGI. The CDR3 loop reads CASSYWGGAFF. DNA for the CDR3: TGTGCCAGCAGTTACTGGGGTGGGGCTTTCTTT.

This clonotype appeared many times. The rearrangement joins TRBV10-3 to TRBJ1-2; perhaps TRBD1 as D (6 bases). The CDR3 runs to 12 residues. The V end lost 3 bases, the J end lost 5 bases, and 7 bases lay between the germline ends. Germline lookup yields CDR1 ENHRY and CDR2 SYGVKD. The CDR3 spells CAISEGTYGYTF. DNA of the CDR3: TGTGCCATCAGTGAAGGGACATATGGCTACACCTTC.

This clonotype was found many times. The chain carries TRBV7-2 and TRBJ2-2; D ambiguous. V was clipped by 0 bases and J by 5 bases, with 10 bases between them. The CDR3 is made up of 15 amino acids. Germline CDR1 and CDR2: SGHTA and FQGNSA. Here the CDR3 reads CASSLAAKVTGELFF. The CDR3 DNA reads TGTGCCAGCAGCTTAGCCGCAAAGGTGACCGGGGAGCTGTTTTTT.